This entry concerns a single TCR beta chain. The authors reverse transcribed 0.5 to 1 ug RNA with random hexamers. TCRdb ran MiXCR on the immunoSEQ multiplex PCR reads and lists one entry per CDR3 protein. The sample lists about 200,000 distinct CDR3 sequences, approximately 95% occurring once. Trimming cost V 4 bases and J 5 bases; bases outside gene matches: 8. The CDR3 contains 15 residues. Germline V gives CDR1 MNHEY, CDR2 SVGAGI. The entry originates in a study of CD8 T cells in Susac syndrome. The authors sequenced TCR beta from blood CD8+ and CD4+ T cells. The CD8+ and CD4+ T cells were isolated magnetically using a negative isolation approach, whereas the TEMRA cells were enriched by FACS.

This receptor was taken from a human donor in good health. The specimen sequenced was CD4+ T cells from PBMCs. The J gene is TRBJ2-5, the V gene TRBV6-5, with 9 bases lining up with TRBD1. CDR3 loop: CASSSTGGRIETQYF. The CDR3 DNA reads as TGTGCCAGCAGTTCTACAGGGGGCCGAATTGAGACCCAGTACTTC.